Presented here are 22 T cell receptor beta chains from one specimen sequenced in a study of shared clonotypes between healthy human individuals. Terminally differentiated effector memory CD45RA+ cells were excluded from the naive CD8 cells, which were CD45RO-negative and positively selected for CCR7. The method was immunoSEQ multiplex PCR; TCRdb's version includes in-frame clones alone and lacks a portion of them. The sample has roughly 2,000,000 clones, about 95% seen once. Sequenced input: naive CD8+ T cells sorted from blood. The receptors derive from a young man in good health.

The V and J genes are TRBV9 and TRBJ2-6, with 9 bases aligning to TRBD2. CDR1 and CDR2 (germline): SGDLS, YYNGEE. CDR3 length equals 18 residues. V shed 0 bases, J shed 1 base, and the junction held 5 bases outside the gene matches. CDR3 in amino acids: CASSVVSGSVSGANVLTF. The CDR3 coding sequence is TGTGCCAGCAGCGTAGTTAGCGGGAGTGTATCTGGGGCCAACGTCCTGACTTTC.

The J gene is TRBJ1-6, the V gene TRBV19; no clear D gene. The germline V gene has CDR1 LNHDA and CDR2 SQIVND (reference sequence). V lost 5 bases and J lost 7, with 12 bases in between. The CDR3 runs 14 residues. The CDR3 is CASSSDMGNSPLHF. DNA for the CDR3: TGTGCCAGTAGTTCCGATATGGGAAATTCACCCCTCCACTTT.

Details on this clone: An end of the junction does not agree with germline; a read error may underlie this. The J gene is TRBJ2-5, the V gene TRBV6-1; 12 bases map to TRBD2. The germline V gene encodes CDR1 MNHNS and CDR2 SASEGT. The CDR3 runs to 15 residues. The CDR3 here is CASSEGLTSGGPRDF. In DNA, the CDR3 is TGTGCCAGCAGTGAAGGTTTGACTAGCGGGGGCCCCCGGGACTTC.

The CDR3 is CASSRQGGAYEQYF. The CDR3 DNA reads as TGTGCCAGCAGCCGACAGGGGGGCGCCTACGAGCAGTACTTC. The V gene is TRBV5-4, the J gene TRBJ2-7; TRBD1 aligns across 9 bases. The CDR3 covers 14 residues. Losses at the gene ends were 4 bases for V and 2 bases for J; bases not matched to a gene: 4. The germline V gene encodes CDR1 SGHNT and CDR2 YYREEE (reference sequence).

Note on this clone: The same CDR3 arises from other DNA sequences in this sample as well. The chain recombines TRBV30 with TRBJ2-7; TRBD1 matches 7 bases. CDR1 is GTSNPN and CDR2 is SVGIG in the germline V gene (reference sequence). This CDR3 is built from 13 residues. Trimming cost V 0 bases and J 4 bases; bases outside gene matches: 3. Here the CDR3 reads CAWSVDRTYEQYF. DNA of the CDR3: TGTGCCTGGAGTGTGGACAGGACGTACGAGCAGTACTTC.

V is TRBV6-6 and J is TRBJ1-2, with TRBD1 as a possible D gene (5 bases). Trimming pared 3 bases from V and 4 bases from J, leaving 15 bases between. The CDR3 spans 15 residues. Germline V gene lookup returns CDR1 MNHNY and CDR2 SVGAGI (reference sequence). The CDR3 protein is CASSYGGATFYGYTF. The CDR3 DNA follows: TGTGCCAGCAGTTATGGCGGGGCCACCTTCTATGGCTACACCTTC.

The genes are TRBV10-1 and TRBJ2-3; D may match TRBD1 or TRBD2 (7 bases each). Germline V gene lookup returns CDR1 WNHNN and CDR2 SYGVQD (reference sequence). The CDR3 has 11 residues. Deletions cut 11 bases from V and 6 bases from J, with 12 bases between. In DNA form, the CDR3 reads TGCGCCGTCAGGGGGGGGGATACGCAGTATTTT. Translation gives CAVRGGDTQYF.

A note on this clone: Compared with germline, one end of the junction differs, possibly owing to a read error. This sequence joins TRBV7-7 and TRBJ2-7; D unclear. CDR1 and CDR2 from the germline V gene are SSHAT and FNYEAQ (reference sequence). The CDR3 length is 13 residues. DNA of the CDR3: TGTGCTAGCAGCTTAGCCCCCAACTACGAGCAGTACTTC. Translated, it gives CASSLAPNYEQYF.

The chain has TRBV7-9 and TRBJ2-7; no clear D. CDR3 length: 15 amino acids. Trimming shortened V by 0 bases and J by 2 bases, and 11 bases separated the two germline ends. The germline gives CDR1 SEHNR, CDR2 FQNEAQ (reference sequence). CDR3 amino acids: CASSLALDVAYEQYF. CDR3 DNA sequence: TGTGCCAGCAGCTTAGCGCTGGACGTCGCCTACGAGCAGTACTTC.

Remarks on this clone: Other nucleotide sequences from this sample produce the same CDR3. The chain couples TRBV27 to TRBJ2-1; D ambiguous. V was clipped by 0 bases and J by 5 bases, with 2 bases between them. Germline V gene sequence: CDR1 MNHEY, CDR2 SMNVEV (reference sequence). CDR3 length equals 12 residues. The CDR3 DNA sequence: TGTGCCAGCAGTTTATCTCACAATGAGCAGTTCTTC. It is translated as CASSLSHNEQFF.

The rearrangement links TRBV19 to TRBJ2-3, with a possible D match to TRBD1 (6 bases). Germline CDR1 reads LNHDA; CDR2 reads SQIVND (reference sequence). V lost 10 bases and J 2 bases, leaving 19 bases between the germline ends. CDR3 size: 15 residues. As DNA, the CDR3 is TGTGCCACCGGTACCGGGACAACTCCCACAGATACGCAGTATTTT. This sequence encodes CATGTGTTPTDTQYF. Based on the CDR3 plus reference TRBV19 and TRBJ2-3, the full variable domain is DGGITQSPKYLFRKEGQNVTLSCEQNLNHDAMYWYRQDPGQGLRLIYYSQIVNDFQKGDIAEGYSVSREKKESFPLTVTSAQKNPTAFYLCATGTGTTPTDTQYFGPGTRLTVL.

The V gene is TRBV9, the J gene TRBJ2-6, with unresolved D. The germline V gene encodes CDR1 SGDLS and CDR2 YYNGEE. Trimming cost V 2 bases and J 7 bases, with 7 bases left between them. There are 13 residues in the CDR3. The CDR3 loop is CASSVLGANVLTF. CDR3 sequence (DNA): TGTGCCAGCAGCGTTCTGGGCGCCAACGTCCTGACTTTC.

The chain carries TRBV6-1 and TRBJ2-7, with a tentative D call TRBD2 (5 bases). The CDR3 consists of 15 residues. V was trimmed by 6 bases and J by 3 bases, leaving 18 bases between them. Germline V gene data show CDR1 as MNHNS and CDR2 as SASEGT. The CDR3 is CASREMGSGLYEQYF. CDR3 DNA sequence: TGTGCCAGCAGAGAAATGGGGTCAGGACTCTACGAGCAGTACTTC.

The count of this clone is one. This chain uses TRBV4-1 with TRBJ2-7; the D is unclear. The V and J ends lost 2 bases and 4 bases respectively, with 15 bases between them. The CDR3 contains 15 residues. Germline lookup yields CDR1 MGHRA and CDR2 YSYEKL. CDR3: CASSQLADDTYEQYF. The DNA for the CDR3 is TGCGCCAGCAGCCAACTCGCGGACGATACATACGAGCAGTACTTC.

The chain has TRBV28 and TRBJ2-3; a possible D gene is TRBD2 (7 bases). In germline, CDR1 is MDHEN, CDR2 SYDVKM. Trimming took off 3 bases at V and 2 bases at J, with 15 bases between the two ends. The CDR3 is made up of 16 amino acids. CDR3: CASSFSGGLLTDTQYF. The CDR3 nucleotides read TGTGCCAGCAGTTTTTCCGGGGGGCTCCTCACAGATACGCAGTATTTT.

The count of this clone is one. The chain couples TRBV7-9 to TRBJ2-7; D remains unclear. V lost 5 bases, J lost 7 bases, and 15 bases lay in between. Per the germline V gene, CDR1 is SEHNR and CDR2 is FQNEAQ (reference sequence). This CDR3 spans 13 amino acids. The CDR3 is CASSPSVLLEQYF. CDR3 coding DNA: TGTGCCAGCAGCCCGTCGGTCCTTTTAGAGCAGTACTTC.

The gene calls are TRBV6-5 and TRBJ1-1, with D unclear. There are 14 residues in the CDR3. Germline CDR1 reads MNHEY; CDR2 reads SVGAGI. Trimming cost V 3 bases and J 2 bases, with 10 bases left between them. The CDR3 bases are TGTGCCAGCAGTTATGCATCTTCAAACACTGAAGCTTTCTTT. It specifies CASSYASSNTEAFF.

The chain employs TRBV5-5 and TRBJ2-5; 8 bases line up with TRBD2. Trimming removed 3 bases from V and 5 bases from J; junction bases left unmatched: 9. The CDR3 extends over 15 amino acids. Germline values: CDR1 SGHKS, CDR2 YYEKEE (reference sequence). In DNA, the CDR3 is TGTGCCAGCAGCTGGGGATGGCGGGAGGAGGAGACCCAGTACTTC. Protein sequence: CASSWGWREEETQYF. Supplemented by reference TRBV5-5 and TRBJ2-5, the full variable domain reads DAGVTQSPTHLIKTRGQQVTLRCSPISGHKSVSWYQQVLGQGPQFIFQYYEKEERGRGNFPDRFSARQFPNYSSELNVNALLLGDSALYLCASSWGWREEETQYFGPGTRLLVL.

The CDR3 DNA is TGTGCCAGCACCGAGTCAACCAAGGGGACAGGGTCGTTCTATGGCTACACCTTC. Amino acid sequence: CASTESTKGTGSFYGYTF. The chain is built from TRBV9 and TRBJ1-2, with 9 nucleotides matching TRBD1. Germline V CDR1 and CDR2: SGDLS, YYNGEE. The CDR3 sequence is 18 residues long. Trimming removed 6 bases from V and 4 bases from J; junction bases left unmatched: 19.

The J gene is TRBJ2-1, the V gene TRBV7-2; TRBD2 is a possible D gene (6 bases). Germline V gene sequence: CDR1 SGHTA, CDR2 FQGNSA. The CDR3 covers 14 residues. Trimming left V 5 bases short and J 6 bases short, with 14 bases between. The CDR3 bases are TGTGCCAGCAGCGGAGGGATCCCGGGCAATGAGCAGTTCTTC. Protein: CASSGGIPGNEQFF.

The rearrangement links TRBV11-2 to TRBJ1-2; no reliable D call. Trimming removed 5 bases at V and 0 bases at J, with 19 bases between. The CDR3 spans 17 residues. Germline CDR1 and CDR2: SGHAT and FQNNGV. In DNA, the CDR3 is TGTGCCAGCAGCCCAATCGGGCGGACCTCCCCTAACTATGGCTACACCTTC. This sequence encodes CASSPIGRTSPNYGYTF.

As to this clone: Other nucleotide sequences from this sample produce the same CDR3. The rearrangement joins TRBV29-1 to TRBJ1-2; tentative D call: TRBD1 (5 bases). The germline gives CDR1 SQVTM, CDR2 ANQGSEA. Trimming stripped 4 bases from V and 4 bases from J, with 7 bases between. The CDR3 is 11 residues long. DNA for the CDR3: TGCAGCGTTGTTGACAGCTATGGCTACACCTTC. Amino acids: CSVVDSYGYTF.